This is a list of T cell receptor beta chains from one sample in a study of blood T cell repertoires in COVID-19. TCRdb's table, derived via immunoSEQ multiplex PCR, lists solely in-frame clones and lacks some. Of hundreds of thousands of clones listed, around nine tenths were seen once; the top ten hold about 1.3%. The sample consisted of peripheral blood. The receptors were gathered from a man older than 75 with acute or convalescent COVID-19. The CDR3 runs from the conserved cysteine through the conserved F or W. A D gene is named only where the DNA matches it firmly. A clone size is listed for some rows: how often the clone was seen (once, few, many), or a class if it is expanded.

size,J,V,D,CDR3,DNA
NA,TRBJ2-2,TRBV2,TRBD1,CASLTLDRAAGELFF,TGTGCCAGCCTTACATTAGACAGGGCGGCCGGGGAGCTGTTTTTT
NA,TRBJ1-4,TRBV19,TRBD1,CASTQHLDRESGKLFF,TGTGCCAGTACCCAACACTTAGACAGGGAGAGTGGAAAACTGTTTTTT
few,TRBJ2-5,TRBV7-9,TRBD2,CASSLLTASGGVHQETQYF,TGTGCCAGCAGCTTATTAACGGCTAGCGGGGGAGTACACCAAGAGACCCAGTACTTC
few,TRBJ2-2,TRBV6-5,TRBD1,CASRARDRATGELFF,TGTGCCAGCAGGGCACGGGACAGGGCCACCGGGGAGCTGTTTTTT
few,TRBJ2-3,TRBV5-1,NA,CASSLVDRNTDTQYF,TGCGCCAGCAGCTTGGTTGACAGAAACACAGATACGCAGTATTTT
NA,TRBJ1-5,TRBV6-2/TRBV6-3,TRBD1,CASSDMGQPNQPQHF,TGTGCCAGCAGTGACATGGGACAGCCCAATCAGCCCCAGCATTTT
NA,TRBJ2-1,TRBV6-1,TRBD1,CASSDRDRGHNEQFF,TGTGCCAGCAGTGACAGGGACAGGGGCCACAATGAGCAGTTCTTC
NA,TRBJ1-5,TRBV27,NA,CASRAGTSNQPQHF,TGTGCCAGCCGCGCCGGGACAAGTAATCAGCCCCAGCATTTT
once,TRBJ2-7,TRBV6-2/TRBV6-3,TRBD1,CASSSGTGYYEQYF,TGTGCCAGCAGTTCCGGGACAGGGTACTACGAGCAGTACTTC
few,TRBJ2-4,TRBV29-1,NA,CSVEDTTLQYF,TGCAGCGTTGAAGACACTACTTTACAGTACTTC
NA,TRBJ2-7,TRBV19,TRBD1,CASSTTLDRGYEQYF,TGTGCCAGTAGTACGACGCTGGACAGGGGCTACGAGCAGTACTTC
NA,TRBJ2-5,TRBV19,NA,CASNSVTGETQYF,TGTGCCAGTAATTCAGTGACGGGAGAGACCCAGTACTTC
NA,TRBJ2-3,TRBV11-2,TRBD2,CASSSAGGFSDTQYF,TGTGCCAGCAGCTCAGCGGGGGGGTTTTCAGATACGCAGTATTTT
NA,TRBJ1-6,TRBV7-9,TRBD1,CASSLGTGTHNSPLHF,TGTGCCAGCAGCCTAGGGACAGGGACGCATAATTCACCCCTCCACTTT
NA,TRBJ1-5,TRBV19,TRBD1,CASSTQTGETQPQHF,TGTGCCAGTAGTACACAGACAGGGGAGACTCAGCCCCAGCATTTT
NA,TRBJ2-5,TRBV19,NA,CASSIVSERVQYF,TGTGCCAGTAGTATAGTCTCGGAGAGGGTCCAGTACTTC
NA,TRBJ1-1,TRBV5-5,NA,CASSLRGGNRVNTEAFF,TGTGCCAGCAGCTTGAGAGGGGGTAACCGGGTAAACACTGAAGCTTTCTTT
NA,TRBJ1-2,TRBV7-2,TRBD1,CASSLAYRGHGGYTF,TGTGCCAGCAGCTTAGCCTACAGGGGGCATGGAGGCTACACCTTC
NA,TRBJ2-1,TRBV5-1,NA,CASSLYPGSAEVYEQFF,TGCGCCAGCAGCTTGTATCCTGGATCGGCGGAGGTATATGAGCAGTTCTTC
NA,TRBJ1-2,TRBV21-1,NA,CASSKAALPAF,TGTGCCAGCAGCAAAGCGGCCTTACCCGCCTTC
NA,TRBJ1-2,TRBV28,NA,CASSLYGEGDGYTF,TGTGCCAGCAGTCTTTATGGGGAAGGGGATGGCTACACCTTC
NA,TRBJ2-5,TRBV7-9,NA,CASSLAVQVQETQYF,TGTGCCAGCAGCTTAGCGGTGCAGGTCCAAGAGACCCAGTACTTC
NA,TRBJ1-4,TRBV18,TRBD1,CASSPLAQGNEKLFF,TGTGCCAGCTCACCACTGGCACAGGGGAACGAAAAACTGTTTTTT
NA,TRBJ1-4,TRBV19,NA,CASSMGAGPEEKLFF,TGTGCCAGTAGTATGGGGGCGGGTCCGGAGGAAAAACTGTTTTTT
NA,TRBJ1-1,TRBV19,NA,CASSMGGRSTEAFF,TGTGCCAGTAGTATGGGGGGTAGGAGCACTGAAGCTTTCTTT
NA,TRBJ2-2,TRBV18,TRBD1,CASSPPQGATGELFF,TGTGCCAGCTCACCACCACAGGGGGCCACCGGGGAGCTGTTTTTT
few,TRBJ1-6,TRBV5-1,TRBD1,CASSPRQGDNSPLHF,TGCGCCAGCAGCCCCAGACAGGGCGATAATTCACCCCTCCACTTT
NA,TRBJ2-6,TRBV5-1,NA,CASSLGRGTGANVLTF,TGCGCCAGCAGCTTGGGGAGGGGCACTGGGGCCAACGTCCTGACTTTC
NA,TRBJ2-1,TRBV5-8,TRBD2,CASSLARTSASYNEQFF,TGTGCCAGCAGCTTGGCTCGGACTAGCGCCTCCTACAATGAGCAGTTCTTC
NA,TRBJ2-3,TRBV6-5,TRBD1,CASSPRDRGLDTQYF,TGTGCCAGCAGCCCCCGGGACAGGGGGCTAGATACGCAGTATTTT